The 16 T cell receptor beta chains given below trace back to one sample, sequenced in a study of T cells in Graves' hyperthyroidism and ophthalmopathy. RNA transcripts were the template for amplifying TCR beta CDR3 regions. Initially, a first-round RT-PCR of the TCR CDR3 employed the HTBI primer set. TCRdb recomputed calls from the multiplex PCR reads with MiXCR, one row per CDR3 protein. Here the sample spans roughly 350,000 distinct CDR3 sequences, approximately 13% being singletons. What was sequenced was blood. The receptors shown here come from a woman aged 30 to 39 with Graves' hyperthyroidism.

The V call is TRBV5-1, the J call TRBJ2-6, with a weak D call TRBD2 (5 bases). Trimming shortened V by 0 bases and J by 2 bases, and 6 bases separated the two germline ends. The CDR3 covers 15 residues. Germline V gene sequence: CDR1 SGHRS, CDR2 YFSETQ. The CDR3 here is CASSLEGAGANVLTF. CDR3 sequence (DNA): TGCGCCAGCAGCTTGGAGGGAGCTGGGGCCAACGTCCTGACTTTC.

With regard to this clonotype: This may come from a read error, since a much larger clone is one base off. The rearrangement links TRBV11-2 to TRBJ1-5; TRBD1 agrees at 8 bases. The trim removed 3 bases at V and 9 bases at J, leaving 7 bases unmatched. Germline assignment: CDR1 SGHAT and CDR2 FQNNGV. The CDR3 consists of 14 residues. DNA of the CDR3: TGTGCCAGCAGCTTGGACAGGGCAAACCGGCCCCAGCATTTT. This translates into CASSLDRANRPQHF.

This clonotype was recorded many times. This rearrangement joins TRBV10-1 to TRBJ1-1, with TRBD1 as a possible D gene (5 bases). Looked up from germline, CDR1 is WNHNN and CDR2 is SYGVQD (reference sequence). CDR3 length: 14 amino acids. V was shortened by 6 bases and J by 5 bases, with 16 bases between the two germline ends. In nucleotides, the CDR3 is TGCGCCAGCAGCCGGGACCCAGCGGGGACTGAAGCTTTCTTT. This translates into CASSRDPAGTEAFF.

This clonotype showed up many times. The chain links TRBV5-1 to TRBJ2-1; 7 bases are a match to TRBD2. CDR3 size: 15 residues. Germline CDR1 reads SGHRS; CDR2 reads YFSETQ. The V gene end was trimmed by 0 bases and the J gene end by 8 bases; junction bases not matched to a gene: 8. The CDR3 here is CASSLATGGLDEQFF. CDR3 coding DNA: TGCGCCAGCAGCTTGGCGACGGGAGGTTTAGATGAGCAGTTCTTC.

This clonotype was seen a few times. The chain uses TRBV6-4 and TRBJ2-2; 7 bases line up with TRBD2. Trimming cost V 6 bases and J 2 bases; bases outside gene matches: 6. The CDR3 spans 15 residues. Germline CDR1 and CDR2: MRHNA and SNTAGT. The CDR3 reads CASRGGGANTGELFF. The CDR3 DNA follows: TGTGCCAGCAGGGGGGGGGGAGCCAACACCGGGGAGCTGTTTTTT.

There are many counts of this clonotype. This rearrangement joins TRBV12-3 or TRBV12-4 to TRBJ2-1; D is possibly TRBD1 (6 bases). The CDR3 consists of 17 residues. The V and J ends lost 5 bases and 0 bases respectively, with 17 bases between them. CDR3 region: CASSLSQGISSYNEQFF. As DNA, the CDR3 is TGTGCCAGCAGTCTATCACAGGGCATTAGCTCCTACAATGAGCAGTTCTTC.

This clonotype has at least ten counts. V and J are TRBV25-1 and TRBJ1-4; D unresolved. The CDR3 totals 15 residues. V gave up 3 bases and J gave up 8 bases, with 16 bases separating them. Germline CDR1 and CDR2: MGHDK and SYGVNS. The CDR3 spells CASSDNKVRQEKLFF. The CDR3 DNA reads TGTGCCAGCAGTGACAATAAAGTCCGGCAGGAAAAACTGTTTTTT. The full variable domain, its missing parts supplied by reference TRBV25-1 and TRBJ1-4, is EADIYQTPRYLVIGTGKKITLECSQTMGHDKMYWYQQDPGMELHLIHYSYGVNSTEKGDLSSESTVSRIRTEHFPLTLESARPSHTSQYLCASSDNKVRQEKLFFGSGTQLSVL.

This clonotype was observed many times. This chain uses TRBV6-1 with TRBJ2-7, with TRBD2 matching 14 bases. The CDR3 is 16 amino acids. V was clipped by 5 bases and J by 3 bases; unmatched bases: 6. Per the germline V gene, CDR1 is MNHNS and CDR2 is SASEGT. This CDR3 reads CASSQGTSGSIYEQYF. The DNA of the CDR3 is TGTGCCAGCAGTCAAGGGACTAGCGGGAGTATCTACGAGCAGTACTTC.

V and J are TRBV4-1 and TRBJ1-1, with D unclear. The germline CDR1 and CDR2 sequences are MGHRA and YSYEKL. V lost 3 bases and J 4 bases, leaving 21 bases between the germline ends. The CDR3 extends over 17 amino acids. As DNA, the CDR3 is TGCGCCAGCAGCCACGACACCATACTAACATTCTTCACTGAAGCTTTCTTT. It yields the protein CASSHDTILTFFTEAFF.

The chain uses TRBV6-2 or TRBV6-3 and TRBJ2-7; the match to TRBD1 covers 11 bases. The V gene end was trimmed by 6 bases and the J gene end by 5 bases; junction bases not matched to a gene: 3. CDR1 and CDR2 (germline): MNHEY, SVGEGT. This CDR3 region has 13 residues. The CDR3 nucleotides read TGTGCCAGCAGAGGACAGGGGGCGAACGAGCAGTACTTC. This codes for CASRGQGANEQYF.

Many counts were recorded for this clonotype. V is TRBV12-3 or TRBV12-4 and J is TRBJ2-4, with a tentative D call TRBD1 (6 bases). The CDR3 has 15 amino acids. V lost 6 bases and J 5 bases, leaving 17 bases between the germline ends. The CDR3 DNA is TGTGCCAGCAGCCCTAGAGACAGGAGAGAAAACATTCAGTACTTC. Its translation: CASSPRDRRENIQYF.

This clonotype has at least ten counts. The rearrangement links TRBV11-2 to TRBJ2-5; 12 nucleotides match TRBD2. This CDR3 comprises 15 residues. Germline V gives CDR1 SGHAT, CDR2 FQNNGV. V was pared by 5 bases and J by 2 bases, with 3 bases of the junction left unmatched. CDR3 nucleotides: TGTGCCAGCAGCCCCGGGACTAGCGGGCAAGAGACCCAGTACTTC. Translating gives CASSPGTSGQETQYF.

This clonotype showed up just a few times. Here the CDR3 omits its conserved ending phenylalanine or tryptophan, so a read error is the likely source. The chain couples TRBV20-1 to TRBJ2-7; D is possibly TRBD1 (6 bases). V lost 6 bases to trimming and J lost 2 bases, with 11 bases between them. This CDR3 region has 12 residues. Germline V lookup: CDR1 DFQATT, CDR2 SNEGSKA (reference sequence). CDR3 residues: CSAQTGTYEQYL. CDR3 DNA sequence: TGCAGTGCCCAGACAGGTACCTACGAGCAGTACCTC.

This clonotype was recorded many times. The V and J genes are TRBV11-2 and TRBJ2-1; D might be TRBD1 or TRBD2, each matching 5 bases. This CDR3 has 15 residues. Germline assignment: CDR1 SGHAT and CDR2 FQNNGV. Trimming removed 7 bases from V and 5 bases from J, with 18 bases in between. CDR3 DNA sequence: TGTGCCAGCACCTCCCCCGGGACCACAAACAATGAGCAGTTCTTC. It encodes CASTSPGTTNNEQFF. Full variable domain (remainder filled in from reference TRBV11-2 and TRBJ2-1): EAGVAQSPRYKIIEKRQSVAFWCNPISGHATLYWYQQILGQGPKLLIQFQNNGVVDDSQLPKDRFSAERLKGVDSTLKIQPAKLEDSAVYLCASTSPGTTNNEQFFGPGTRLTVL.

To note about this clonotype: This may come from a read error, since a much larger clone is one base off. This chain's CDR3 is CASSFNRAGARTDTEYF. DNA for the CDR3: TGTGCCAGCAGCTTCAATAGGGCAGGGGCCCGCACAGATACGGAGTATTTT. This chain uses TRBV13 with TRBJ2-3; D is perhaps TRBD1 (6 bases). Looked up from germline, CDR1 is PRHDT and CDR2 is FYEKMQ (reference sequence). CDR3 length: 17 amino acids.

The sample holds many counts of this clonotype. The chain is built from TRBV29-1 and TRBJ2-1, with unresolved D. This CDR3 comprises 14 residues. V lost 2 bases to trimming and J lost 4 bases, with 12 bases between them. Per the germline V gene, CDR1 is SQVTM and CDR2 is ANQGSEA. Here the CDR3 DNA reads TGCAGCGTTGAAAGGTCTACCTCTTACAATGAGCAGTTCTTC. Translation gives CSVERSTSYNEQFF.